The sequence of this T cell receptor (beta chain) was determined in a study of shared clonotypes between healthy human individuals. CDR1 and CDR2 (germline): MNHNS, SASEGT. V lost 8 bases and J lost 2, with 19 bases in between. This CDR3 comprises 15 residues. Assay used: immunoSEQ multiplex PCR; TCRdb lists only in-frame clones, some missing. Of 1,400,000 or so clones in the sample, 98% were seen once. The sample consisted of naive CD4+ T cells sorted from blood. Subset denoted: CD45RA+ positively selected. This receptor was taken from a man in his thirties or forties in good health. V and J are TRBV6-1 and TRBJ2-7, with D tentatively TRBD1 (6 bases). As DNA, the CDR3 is TGTGCCAGCTGTAAACAGGGCCTTATTACCTACGAGCAGTACTTC. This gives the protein CASCKQGLITYEQYF.